The 8 T cell receptor beta chains in this list originate from one sample, sequenced in a study of blood T cell repertoires in COVID-19 (dated by TCRdb to 2020 to 2022). The library was built by means of the immunoSEQ multiplex PCR assay. This immuneACCESS table, as held by TCRdb, lists in-frame sequences with V and J called but not all clones. Of the missing ones, under half trace to an unresolved V gene in checked studies; the others have no known cause. In all, the sample holds 200,000 to 300,000 clones, and about 88% of those were seen once. Of the sample, roughly 5% is held by the ten largest clones. Material for sequencing was peripheral blood. The receptors originated from a woman between 55 and 75 years old with COVID-19, enrolled during active disease.

The chain uses TRBV6-4 and TRBJ2-3, with a possible D match to TRBD1 (5 bases). Germline V gives CDR1 MRHNA, CDR2 SNTAGT. CDR3 length equals 15 residues. V was cut by 6 bases and J by 6 bases, with 19 bases left in between. This CDR3 is CASSLDKGRGDTQYF. In DNA form, the CDR3 reads TGTGCCAGCAGCCTGGACAAGGGAAGGGGTGATACGCAGTATTTT.

Comment on this clone: The identical CDR3 is also encoded by other nucleotide sequences in the sample. The genes are TRBV9 and TRBJ1-3, with D possibly TRBD1 on 6 matching bases. Germline values: CDR1 SGDLS, CDR2 YYNGEE. Trimming left V 2 bases short and J 0 bases short, with 9 bases between. This CDR3 spans 15 amino acids. CDR3 bases: TGTGCCAGCAGCGTGGGGGGGGCCTCTGGAAACACCATATATTTT. Amino acids: CASSVGGASGNTIYF. The whole variable domain, remainder taken from reference TRBV9 and TRBJ1-3, is DSGVTQTPKHLITATGQRVTLRCSPRSGDLSVYWYQQSLDQGLQFLIQYYNGEERAKGNILERFSAQQFPDLHSELNLSSLELGDSALYFCASSVGGASGNTIYFGEGSWLTVV.

CDR3 loop: CASRVRGASNQPQHF. For the CDR3, the DNA is TGTGCCAGCAGGGTCCGGGGGGCCAGCAATCAGCCCCAGCATTTT. This chain connects TRBV6-5 to TRBJ1-5, with D tentatively TRBD1 (6 bases). CDR1 is MNHEY and CDR2 is SVGAGI in the germline V gene. Trimming took 6 bases from V and 1 from J, leaving 13 bases between them. The CDR3 sequence is 15 residues long.

The J gene is TRBJ1-4, the V gene TRBV27; D may be TRBD1 (6 bases). This CDR3 has 14 amino acids. V was cut by 3 bases and J by 10 bases, with 15 bases left in between. The germline CDR1 and CDR2 sequences are MNHEY and SMNVEV (reference sequence). Written as DNA, the CDR3 is TGTGCCAGCAGTTTGAGCAGGGGTGGAGGAAAACTGTTTTTT. Translation: CASSLSRGGGKLFF.

On this clone: Different DNA sequences within this sample yield the same CDR3. The rearrangement uses TRBV19 and TRBJ1-6, with D possibly matching TRBD1 (5 bases). CDR3 length: 14 residues. CDR1 is LNHDA, CDR2 SQIVND, per germline (reference sequence). The germline V and J ends were trimmed by 9 bases and 7 bases, with 16 bases remaining between them. CDR3 loop: CASRIGQGNSPLHF. The CDR3 DNA is TGTGCCAGCCGGATAGGGCAGGGAAATTCACCCCTCCACTTT.

The rearrangement links TRBV5-1 to TRBJ1-4; the match to TRBD1 covers 8 bases. The CDR3 is made up of 14 amino acids. Germline V gene lookup returns CDR1 SGHRS and CDR2 YFSETQ. The ends lost 4 bases at V and 7 bases at J; junction bases unmatched: 6. The CDR3 coding sequence is TGCGCCAGCAGCCCGGGACAGGTTTTTGAAAAACTGTTTTTT. Amino acids: CASSPGQVFEKLFF.

The V and J genes are TRBV9 and TRBJ2-2; weak D call: TRBD1 (6 bases). V dropped 4 bases and J dropped 5 bases, with 18 bases sitting between them. Germline values: CDR1 SGDLS, CDR2 YYNGEE. This CDR3 has 16 residues. CDR3 sequence reads: CASSKGGPSGTGELFF. DNA of the CDR3: TGTGCCAGCAGCAAAGGGGGACCGAGCGGTACCGGGGAGCTGTTTTTT.

The chain employs TRBV6-5 and TRBJ2-2; a possible D gene is TRBD1 (6 bases). Trimming pared 10 bases from V and 2 bases from J, leaving 14 bases between. The CDR3 has 14 amino acids. Germline values: CDR1 MNHEY, CDR2 SVGAGI. DNA of the CDR3: TGTGCCACCCAAAGGACAGAAAACACCGGGGAGCTGTTTTTT. It translates to CATQRTENTGELFF.